What follows are 9 T cell receptor beta chains derived from one specimen sequenced in a study of PD-1 blockade in mismatch repair-deficient tumors. Using immunoSEQ multiplex PCR, the repertoire was profiled, and TCRdb retains in-frame clones only, with some absent. The sample records approximately 110,000 clones, more than 60% being singletons. The input for sequencing was peripheral blood, taken roughly 13 months after starting pembrolizumab. These receptors were collected from an adult with mismatch repair-deficient cancer.

This chain connects TRBV6-1 to TRBJ1-1, with D perhaps TRBD1 (5 bases). Germline V CDR1 and CDR2: MNHNS, SASEGT. Trimming removed 2 bases from V and 7 bases from J, with 11 bases in between. This CDR3 contains 13 residues. This CDR3 is CASSEWGEDEAFF. In DNA form, the CDR3 reads TGTGCCAGCAGTGAATGGGGGGAAGATGAAGCTTTCTTT.

This chain joins TRBV29-1 and TRBJ2-3; possibly TRBD1 for D (5 bases). Germline-derived CDR1 and CDR2 are SQVTM and ANQGSEA. The CDR3 sequence is 13 residues long. The germline V and J ends were trimmed by 2 bases and 6 bases, with 12 bases remaining between them. The CDR3: CSVEPGKLDTQYF. The CDR3 DNA sequence: TGCAGCGTTGAACCAGGGAAGCTGGATACGCAGTATTTT.

The chain employs TRBV25-1 and TRBJ2-1, with D perhaps matching TRBD1 or TRBD2 (5 bases each). CDR1 is MGHDK, CDR2 SYGVNS, per germline. V lost 8 bases, J lost 0 bases, and 11 bases lay in between. The CDR3 runs 14 residues. The chain's CDR3 is CASLDGTSYNEQFF. CDR3 DNA sequence: TGTGCCAGCCTTGACGGGACCTCCTACAATGAGCAGTTCTTC.

This clone has a single count. This rearrangement joins TRBV11-2 to TRBJ1-5; TRBD1 matches at 8 bases. CDR3 size: 13 residues. The germline gives CDR1 SGHAT, CDR2 FQNNGV. The V gene end was trimmed by 5 bases and the J gene end by 7 bases; junction bases not matched to a gene: 4. The CDR3, as DNA: TGTGCCAGCAGCCCGGACAGGGACCAGCCCCAGCATTTT. Its protein product is CASSPDRDQPQHF.

CDR3: CASSLTRGIVGNTIYF. The CDR3 nucleotides read TGCGCCAGCAGCTTGACTAGGGGCATAGTTGGAAACACCATATATTTT. This rearrangement joins TRBV5-1 to TRBJ1-3, with D tentatively TRBD1 (5 bases). The CDR3 loop spans 16 amino acids. Trimming took 1 base from V and 3 from J, leaving 14 bases between them. In germline, CDR1 is SGHRS, CDR2 YFSETQ.

A few counts support this clone. The junction shows a germline mismatch at one end, possibly a read error. J is TRBJ1-2 and V is TRBV27; TRBD1 matches 10 bases. This CDR3 contains 17 residues. Per germline, CDR1 MNHEY and CDR2 SMNVEV (reference sequence). The DNA for the CDR3 is TGTGCCAGCAGTCTATCAAGACCGGGACAGGGGCATCATGGCTACACCTTC. Protein sequence: CASSLSRPGQGHHGYTF.

This chain connects TRBV5-4 to TRBJ2-7; 9 bases agree with TRBD2. CDR1 and CDR2 (germline): SGHNT, YYREEE (reference sequence). The CDR3 has 14 amino acids. The junction had 5 bases not matched to a gene; V was cut back by 4 bases and J by 3 bases. CDR3 coding DNA: TGTGCCAGCAGCGGTACTAGCGGGCGCTACGAGCAGTACTTC. This codes for CASSGTSGRYEQYF.

The V and J genes are TRBV11-2 and TRBJ1-5; perhaps TRBD1 as D (6 bases). Germline values: CDR1 SGHAT, CDR2 FQNNGV. Trimming took off 0 bases at V and 2 bases at J, with 8 bases between the two ends. The CDR3 is 15 amino acids. The CDR3 is CASSLDGQRNQPQHF. The DNA for the CDR3 is TGTGCCAGCAGCTTAGATGGACAGCGCAATCAGCCCCAGCATTTT. The full variable domain, its missing parts supplied by reference TRBV11-2 and TRBJ1-5, is EAGVAQSPRYKIIEKRQSVAFWCNPISGHATLYWYQQILGQGPKLLIQFQNNGVVDDSQLPKDRFSAERLKGVDSTLKIQPAKLEDSAVYLCASSLDGQRNQPQHFGDGTRLSIL.

The chain joins TRBV5-8 to TRBJ1-5; possibly TRBD1 for D (5 bases). This CDR3 is 14 amino acids long. V dropped 4 bases and J dropped 4 bases, with 12 bases sitting between them. Germline assignment: CDR1 SGHTS and CDR2 YDEGEE. The CDR3 bases are TGTGCCAGCAGCGGGGGGGGTGGGAATCAGCCCCAGCATTTT. It specifies CASSGGGGNQPQHF.